This TCR beta chain was found in a study of shared clonotypes between healthy human individuals. Overall study context: Donor composition was a couple of women and a few men, aged 18 to 49. CD4 naive and memory got three plates each, CD8 naive two, CD8 memory one.

Generated by immunoSEQ multiplex PCR, the TCRdb table keeps only in-frame clones and is missing some. The sample lists some 1.5 million clones; approximately 98% were seen once. Study-wide results and caveats: Rarefaction curves obtained for sorted subsets showed sequencing incomplete despite large depth.

This clone was recorded only once. The antigen remains unidentified. Germline V lookup: CDR1 MNHNY, CDR2 SVGAGI (reference sequence). CDR3 length equals 15 residues. Trimming stripped 5 bases from V and 0 bases from J, with 14 bases between. This TCR derives from a man younger than 40 in good health. Sequenced sample: naive CD4+ T cells sorted from blood. The subset was: CD45RA+ positively selected. The rearrangement uses TRBV6-6 and TRBJ2-7; a weak D match, TRBD2 (5 bases). CDR3 bases: TGTGCCAGCAGTGGCCCTTTGGGGAGCTCCTACGAGCAGTACTTC. Translated, it gives CASSGPLGSSYEQYF.